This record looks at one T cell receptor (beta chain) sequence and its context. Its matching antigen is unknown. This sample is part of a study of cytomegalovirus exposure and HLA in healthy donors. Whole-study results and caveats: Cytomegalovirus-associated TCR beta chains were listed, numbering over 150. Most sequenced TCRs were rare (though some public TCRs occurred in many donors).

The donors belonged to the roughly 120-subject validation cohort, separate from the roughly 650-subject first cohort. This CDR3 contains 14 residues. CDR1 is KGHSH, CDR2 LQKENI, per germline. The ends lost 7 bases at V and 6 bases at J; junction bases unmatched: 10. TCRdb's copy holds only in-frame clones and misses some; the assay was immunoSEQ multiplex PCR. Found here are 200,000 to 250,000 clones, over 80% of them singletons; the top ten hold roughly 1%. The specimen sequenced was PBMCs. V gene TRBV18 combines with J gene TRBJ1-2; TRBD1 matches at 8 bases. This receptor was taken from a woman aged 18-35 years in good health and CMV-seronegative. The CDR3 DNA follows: TGTGCCAGCTTCGACCGGACAGGGACTGATGGCTACACCTTC. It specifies CASFDRTGTDGYTF.